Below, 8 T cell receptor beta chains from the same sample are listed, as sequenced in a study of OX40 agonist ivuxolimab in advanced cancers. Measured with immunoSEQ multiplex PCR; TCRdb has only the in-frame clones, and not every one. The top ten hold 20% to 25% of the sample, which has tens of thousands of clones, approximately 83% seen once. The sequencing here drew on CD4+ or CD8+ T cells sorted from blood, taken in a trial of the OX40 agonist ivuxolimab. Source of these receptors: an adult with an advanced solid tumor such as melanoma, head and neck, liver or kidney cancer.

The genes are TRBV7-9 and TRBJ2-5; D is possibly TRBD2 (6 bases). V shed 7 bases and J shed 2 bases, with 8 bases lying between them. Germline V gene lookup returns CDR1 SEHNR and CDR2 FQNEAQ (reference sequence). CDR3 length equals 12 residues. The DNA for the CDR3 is TGTGCCAGCACTCGGGAGCAAGAGACCCAGTACTTC. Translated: CASTREQETQYF.

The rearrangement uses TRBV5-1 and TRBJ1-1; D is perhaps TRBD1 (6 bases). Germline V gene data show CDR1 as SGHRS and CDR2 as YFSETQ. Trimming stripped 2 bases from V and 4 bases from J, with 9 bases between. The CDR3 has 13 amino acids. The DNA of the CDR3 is TGCGCCAGCAGCTTCGAAGGGGGCACTGAAGCTTTCTTT. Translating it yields CASSFEGGTEAFF.

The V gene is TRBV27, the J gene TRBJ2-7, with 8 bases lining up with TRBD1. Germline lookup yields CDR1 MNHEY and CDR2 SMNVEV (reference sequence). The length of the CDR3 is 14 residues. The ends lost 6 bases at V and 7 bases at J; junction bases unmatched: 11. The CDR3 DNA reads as TGTGCCAGCAGCCCCGGGACAGGTGCCGGAGAGCAGTACTTC. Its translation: CASSPGTGAGEQYF.

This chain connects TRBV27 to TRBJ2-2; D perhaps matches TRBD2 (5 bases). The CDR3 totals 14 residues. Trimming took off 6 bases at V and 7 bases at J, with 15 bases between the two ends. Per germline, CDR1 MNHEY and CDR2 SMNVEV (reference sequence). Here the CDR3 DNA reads TGTGCCAGCAGGCCCGGGGTATTCGGCGGGGAGCTGTTTTTT. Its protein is CASRPGVFGGELFF.

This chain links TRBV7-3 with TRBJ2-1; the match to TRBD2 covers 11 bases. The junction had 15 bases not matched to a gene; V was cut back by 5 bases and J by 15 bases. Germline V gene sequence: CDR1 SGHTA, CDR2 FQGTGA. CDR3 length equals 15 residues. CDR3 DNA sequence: TGTGCCAGCAGCCTGGCTAGCGGGGGGTCTCATGTTACGTTCTTC. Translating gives CASSLASGGSHVTFF.

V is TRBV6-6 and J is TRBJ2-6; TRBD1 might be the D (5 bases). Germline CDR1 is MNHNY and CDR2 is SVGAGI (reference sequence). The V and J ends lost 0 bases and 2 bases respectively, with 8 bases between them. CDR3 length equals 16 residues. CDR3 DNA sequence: TGTGCCAGCAGTTACTCTGCAGGGACTGGGGCCAACGTCCTGACTTTC. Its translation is CASSYSAGTGANVLTF.

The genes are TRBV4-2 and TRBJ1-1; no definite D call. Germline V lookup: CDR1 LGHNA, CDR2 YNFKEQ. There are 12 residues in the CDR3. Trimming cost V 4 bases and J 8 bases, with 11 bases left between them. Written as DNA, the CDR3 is TGTGCCAGCAGCCCGGATCAAGACGAAGCTTTCTTT. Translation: CASSPDQDEAFF.

The CDR3 DNA is TGTGCCAGCAGCTACGGACAGGGAATGTACCAAGAGACCCAGTACTTC. Protein sequence: CASSYGQGMYQETQYF. The gene calls are TRBV11-3 and TRBJ2-5; 8 bases agree with TRBD1. The CDR3 runs 16 residues. The germline CDR1 and CDR2 sequences are SGHNT and YENEEA. The trim removed 4 bases at V and 0 bases at J, leaving 7 bases unmatched. The full variable domain, its missing parts supplied by reference TRBV11-3 and TRBJ2-5, is EAGVVQSPRYKIIEKKQPVAFWCNPISGHNTLYWYLQNLGQGPELLIRYENEEAVDDSQLPKDRFSAERLKGVDSTLKIQPAELGDSAVYLCASSYGQGMYQETQYFGPGTRLLVL.